This section outlines one TCR beta chain sequence together with its context. The antigen remains unidentified. This sample was taken from a study of OX40 agonist ivuxolimab in advanced cancers. Study information: Patients took ivuxolimab, an agonistic anti-OX40 (CD134) antibody. With a range of roughly 20 to 90, age averaged approximately 64 years, and 75% to 90% were male.

V lost 4 bases to trimming and J lost 2 bases; unmatched junction nucleotides: 5. This CDR3 has 14 amino acids. Germline-derived CDR1 and CDR2 are SGDLS and YYNGEE. This table comes from immunoSEQ multiplex PCR, and its TCRdb copy is limited to in-frame clones, with some not included. The sample contains tens of thousands of clones, more than 90% of which appear only once. Study-wide results and caveats: Doses of 0.1 to 3.0 mg/kg were accompanied by clonal expansion of CD4+ and CD8+ blood T cells by week 6.

V and J are TRBV9 and TRBJ2-7; 8 bases map to TRBD1. The source was CD4+ or CD8+ T cells sorted from blood, collected in a trial of the OX40 agonist ivuxolimab. The sequence was obtained from an adult with an advanced solid tumor such as melanoma, head and neck, liver or kidney cancer. CDR3 nucleotides: TGTGCCAGCAGCCCAAGGGGACAGGCCTACGAGCAGTACTTC. Translating it yields CASSPRGQAYEQYF.